This TCR beta chain was sequenced for a study of graft-versus-host responses after intestinal transplantation. As concerns this clone: This sample includes further DNA sequences coding for the same CDR3.

Germline trimming cut 0 bases from V and 6 bases from J; bases unmatched to any gene: 5. The CDR3 loop spans 16 amino acids. Germline V lookup: CDR1 SGHAT, CDR2 FQNNGV. Method: immunoSEQ multiplex PCR; TCRdb's copy keeps in-frame clones and lacks some. The data show tens of thousands of clones, about 90% seen once. The sequence derives from a human patient who received an intestinal transplant, so some T cells may come from the graft donor. This material consisted of PBMCs, taken 26 days after transplant. The V and J genes are TRBV11-2 and TRBJ1-5, with 10 nucleotides matching TRBD1. The CDR3, as DNA: TGTGCCAGCAGCTTAGATGGACAGGGGGGTAGTCAGCCCCAGCATTTT. Translating gives CASSLDGQGGSQPQHF.